Listed here are 22 T cell receptor beta chains from one sample, sequenced in a study of blood T cell repertoires in COVID-19. The assay was immunoSEQ multiplex PCR, and TCRdb's table has in-frame clones only and misses some. The sample records a few hundred thousand clones, roughly 86% being singletons. The sequencing sample was made of PBMCs or T cells enriched from blood (not recorded which). Receptors were obtained from a woman aged 45-59 years who had been exposed to COVID-19.

The V and J genes are TRBV7-2 and TRBJ2-5; perhaps TRBD1 as D (5 bases). Germline-derived CDR1 and CDR2 are SGHTA and FQGNSA. With 5 bases removed from V and 5 bases from J, the gap between germline ends came to 6 bases. The CDR3 consists of 11 residues. CDR3 DNA sequence: TGTGCCAGCAGCAACAGGGAGACCCAGTACTTC. It is translated as CASSNRETQYF. Full variable domain (missing parts from reference TRBV7-2 and TRBJ2-5): GAGVSQSPSNKVTEKGKDVELRCDPISGHTALYWYRQSLGQGLEFLIYFQGNSAPDKSGLPSDRFSAERTGGSVSTLTIQRTQQEDSAVYLCASSNRETQYFGPGTRLLVL.

The genes are TRBV7-2 and TRBJ2-1; perhaps TRBD1 as D (6 bases). Germline assignment: CDR1 SGHTA and CDR2 FQGNSA. Deletions cut 4 bases from V and 4 bases from J, with 17 bases between. The CDR3 covers 16 residues. CDR3 loop: CASSSQTGYSYNEQFF. CDR3 nucleotide sequence: TGTGCCAGCAGCTCTCAAACAGGGTATTCATACAATGAGCAGTTCTTC.

V and J are TRBV28 and TRBJ1-5; D is undetermined. With 3 bases removed from V and 9 bases from J, the gap between germline ends came to 15 bases. The germline gives CDR1 MDHEN, CDR2 SYDVKM. The CDR3 length is 14 residues. CDR3 region: CASSLRIPDWPQHF. The CDR3 DNA follows: TGTGCCAGCAGTTTGCGAATCCCTGATTGGCCCCAGCATTTT.

This sequence joins TRBV30 and TRBJ2-7, with 10 bases matching TRBD1. In germline, CDR1 is GTSNPN, CDR2 SVGIG (reference sequence). CDR3 size: 15 residues. V lost 8 bases, J lost 2 bases, and 12 bases stayed unmatched. The CDR3 loop reads CAGQRPGQGPYEQYF. The CDR3 nucleotides read TGTGCCGGACAGAGACCGGGACAGGGGCCCTACGAGCAGTACTTC.

The chain uses TRBV28 and TRBJ1-6; 11 bases are shared with TRBD1. V lost 5 bases and J lost 9; bases outside the gene matches: 12. Per germline, CDR1 MDHEN and CDR2 SYDVKM. The CDR3 is made up of 17 amino acids. The CDR3 is CASSLGQGANFGSPLHF. As DNA, the CDR3 is TGTGCCAGCAGTCTCGGACAGGGGGCTAATTTCGGTTCACCCCTCCACTTT.

V and J are TRBV4-2 and TRBJ2-2; TRBD1 agrees at 7 bases. V shed 2 bases and J 0 bases; nucleotides not matched to a gene: 0. CDR1 is LGHNA and CDR2 is YNFKEQ in the germline V gene. This CDR3 region has 15 residues. The CDR3 loop is CASSQQGANTGELFF. CDR3 DNA sequence: TGTGCCAGCAGCCAACAGGGGGCGAACACCGGGGAGCTGTTTTTT.

The rearrangement uses TRBV20-1 and TRBJ2-5; tentatively, D is TRBD1 (6 bases). CDR1 DFQATT and CDR2 SNEGSKA come from the germline V gene (reference sequence). There are 15 residues in the CDR3. The V end lost 3 bases, the J end lost 1 base, and 15 bases lay between the germline ends. The CDR3 sequence: CSASTGRDIQETQYF. The CDR3 nucleotides are TGCAGTGCTAGTACGGGCAGGGACATCCAAGAGACCCAGTACTTC.

The V gene is TRBV11-2, the J gene TRBJ2-5; no definite D call. Germline V gene lookup returns CDR1 SGHAT and CDR2 FQNNGV. The V end was cut by 3 bases, the J end by 1 base, with 9 bases between. The CDR3 runs 14 residues. The CDR3 nucleotides are TGTGCCAGCAGCTTGTTCGGCGGCCAAGAGACCCAGTACTTC. Amino acid sequence: CASSLFGGQETQYF.

This clone has a single count. The chain has TRBV6-5 and TRBJ2-5; possibly TRBD2 for D (5 bases). Germline-derived CDR1 and CDR2 are MNHEY and SVGAGI. Trimming left V 3 bases short and J 7 bases short, with 21 bases between. The CDR3 contains 16 residues. In DNA form, the CDR3 reads TGTGCCAGCAGTTATACCCCCCCGGGATCAGGCGGGACCCAGTACTTC. Protein: CASSYTPPGSGGTQYF.

The V and J genes are TRBV10-3 and TRBJ1-1, with 7 bases fitting TRBD1. V was clipped by 0 bases and J by 1 base; unmatched bases: 5. The CDR3 totals 16 residues. CDR1 is ENHRY, CDR2 SYGVKD, per germline. The CDR3 loop reads CAISESPTGRNTEAFF. DNA of the CDR3: TGTGCCATCAGTGAGTCACCGACAGGGCGGAACACTGAAGCTTTCTTT.

The chain employs TRBV10-3 and TRBJ1-2; D is ambiguous. Germline assignment: CDR1 ENHRY and CDR2 SYGVKD. CDR3 length equals 14 residues. Trimming left V 6 bases short and J 6 bases short, with 17 bases between. As DNA, the CDR3 is TGTGCCATCAGCCGACCGGGGATCGACGATGGCTACACCTTC. Translated, it gives CAISRPGIDDGYTF.

This clone was recorded only once. The CDR3 DNA follows: TGCGCCAGCAGCTTGTTCTTGACTAGGAGTGGGGAGACCCAGTACTTC. Amino acid sequence: CASSLFLTRSGETQYF. V and J are TRBV5-1 and TRBJ2-5, with a weak D call TRBD2 (6 bases). Germline loops: CDR1 SGHRS, CDR2 YFSETQ. V shed 1 base and J shed 5 bases, with 18 bases lying between them. The CDR3 has 16 residues.

This clone was recorded only once. This chain links TRBV2 with TRBJ1-5, with TRBD1 identical over 7 bases. Germline CDR1 reads SNHLY; CDR2 reads FYNNEI. CDR3 length: 14 amino acids. V lost 6 bases, J lost 4 bases, and 6 bases stayed unmatched. The CDR3 is CASRAGTVNQPQHF. The CDR3 bases are TGTGCCAGCAGGGCCGGGACAGTTAATCAGCCCCAGCATTTT.

Only one count was recorded for this clone. This rearrangement joins TRBV30 to TRBJ2-7; 8 nucleotides line up with TRBD1. The CDR3 loop spans 13 amino acids. V gave up 3 bases and J gave up 2 bases; unmatched junction bases: 3. Germline CDR1 reads GTSNPN; CDR2 reads SVGIG (reference sequence). This chain's CDR3 is CAWSRGQAYEQYF. The CDR3 coding sequence is TGTGCCTGGAGCCGGGGACAGGCCTACGAGCAGTACTTC.

CDR3 bases: TGTGCCAGCAGATATGGGCACCTGCCATCCTCTGGAAACACCATATATTTT. Protein: CASRYGHLPSSGNTIYF. The rearrangement joins TRBV21-1 to TRBJ1-3; the listed D gene, TRBD1, was not tested against the DNA. TRBV21-1 is described as a pseudogene. This CDR3 has 17 residues.

This chain connects TRBV4-2 to TRBJ2-3; D is uncertain. There are 12 residues in the CDR3. Germline CDR1 is LGHNA and CDR2 is YNFKEQ. V lost 1 base to trimming and J lost 4 bases, with 3 bases between them. The CDR3 spells CASSQASDTQYF. The CDR3 DNA is TGTGCCAGCAGCCAAGCTTCAGATACGCAGTATTTT.

The chain couples TRBV2 to TRBJ2-5, with D hard to call. This CDR3 spans 12 amino acids. Trimming removed 7 bases from V and 0 bases from J, with 6 bases in between. Germline CDR1 and CDR2: SNHLY and FYNNEI. CDR3 sequence (DNA): TGTGCCAGCACCGACAACCAAGAGACCCAGTACTTC. Residues: CASTDNQETQYF.

In its sample, this clone was seen once. This chain connects TRBV19 to TRBJ1-5, with D hard to call. V was clipped by 8 bases and J by 4 bases, with 15 bases between them. The germline CDR1 and CDR2 sequences are LNHDA and SQIVND (reference sequence). The CDR3 has 14 residues. The CDR3 reads CASRGRAPNQPQHF. CDR3 DNA: TGTGCCAGTCGAGGTAGAGCACCTAATCAGCCCCAGCATTTT.

This clone occurred once. The chain uses TRBV6-5 and TRBJ1-5; no definite D call. Germline CDR1 is MNHEY and CDR2 is SVGAGI. This CDR3 is 14 amino acids long. V was cut by 0 bases and J by 4 bases, with 7 bases left in between. CDR3: CASSYSAGNQPQHF. CDR3 bases: TGTGCCAGCAGTTACTCTGCCGGGAATCAGCCCCAGCATTTT.

The gene calls are TRBV30 and TRBJ1-2, with D possibly TRBD1 on 6 matching bases. Trimming shortened V by 0 bases and J by 0 bases, and 17 bases separated the two germline ends. There are 17 residues in the CDR3. The germline CDR1 and CDR2 sequences are GTSNPN and SVGIG (reference sequence). The CDR3 bases are TGTGCCTGGAGTGTAGGAATAGGACAGTCTGCTAACTATGGCTACACCTTC. Translated: CAWSVGIGQSANYGYTF.

The chain recombines TRBV21-1 with TRBJ1-1; TRBD1, the table's D call, was not compared with the DNA. TRBV21-1 is deemed a pseudogene. CDR3 length: 17 amino acids. CDR3 sequence reads: CASPPLRGKRTIIEAFF. Here the CDR3 DNA reads TGTGCCAGCCCCCCGTTAAGGGGAAAGAGAACTATTATTGAAGCTTTCTTT.

The chain is built from TRBV4-1 and TRBJ1-5; possibly TRBD1 for D (6 bases). The CDR3 runs 19 residues. V was shortened by 1 base and J by 2 bases, with 21 bases between the two germline ends. From germline, CDR1 is MGHRA and CDR2 YSYEKL. The CDR3 sequence is CASSQALSRGGSGNQPQHF. The DNA for the CDR3 is TGCGCCAGCAGCCAAGCACTCAGCCGTGGGGGCTCGGGCAATCAGCCCCAGCATTTT.